Included here is one TCR beta chain sequence, with context. Between the trimmed V and J ends, which lost 1 base and 3 bases, there was a span of 9 bases. This CDR3 is built from 14 residues. Germline CDR1 reads SQVTM; CDR2 reads ANQGSEA. The authors' processing: How many nucleated cells were present was estimated from reference gene primer amplification. Generated by immunoSEQ multiplex PCR, the TCRdb table keeps only in-frame clones and is missing some. That table is the source of V, J and clone size, and D and trimming were worked out from the DNA. The table has some 150,000 clones, 84% seen once; the top ten hold 35% to 55%. The entry originates in a study of blood T cell repertoires in COVID-19. Across the whole study: Samples of COVID-19 (acute and convalescent) were obtained from the United States, Italy and Spain. From T cells, B-cell-depleted T cells, or PBMCs came the material, which was cDNA or gDNA.

Input material: peripheral blood. The clonotype was recovered from a human donor in a cohort sampled during active COVID-19. The chain recombines TRBV29-1 with TRBJ1-4, with D possibly matching TRBD1 (5 bases). CDR3 protein: CSVEARAANEKLFF. For the CDR3, the DNA is TGCAGCGTTGAAGCCAGGGCGGCTAATGAAAAACTGTTTTTT.